This is a list of T cell receptor beta chains from one sample in a study of blood T cells in healthy people across ages. One entry per CDR3 protein, called by TCRdb with MiXCR from the 5' RACE reads. The sample carries some 760,000 distinct CDR3 sequences, around 25% recorded once. These records were also assigned to another study, of T cells of mothers and their children.

The sample comprised blood. The receptors were gathered from a boy aged 5 to 17 in good health. Each CDR3 is given with its conserved first and last residue. Each record gives: CDR3 DNA, CDR3 protein, V gene, D gene, J gene, clone size. The D gene is left open where the match is weak. Clone size is given for some rows only: seen once, a few or many times, or a class if the clone is expanded.

CDR3nt: TGTGCCAGCAGCCTACTACGACAGGGGGCCTACGAGCAGTACTTC; CDR3aa: CASSLLRQGAYEQYF; v_gene: TRBV6-2/TRBV6-3; d_gene: TRBD1; j_gene: TRBJ2-7; abundance: few
CDR3nt: TGTGCCAGCAGCCCCCAAATGGGGGACGAGCAGTACTTC; CDR3aa: CASSPQMGDEQYF; v_gene: TRBV7-3; d_gene: NA; j_gene: TRBJ2-7; abundance: NA
CDR3nt: TGTGCCAGCAGCTTAGGGGCGCGGGGCAGAGGGACCGGGGAGCTGTTTTTT; CDR3aa: CASSLGARGRGTGELFF; v_gene: TRBV7-9; d_gene: NA; j_gene: TRBJ2-2; abundance: NA
CDR3nt: TGCGCCAGCAGCCAACAAGCCGGGACAGATAATTCACCCCTCCACTTT; CDR3aa: CASSQQAGTDNSPLHF; v_gene: TRBV4-3; d_gene: TRBD1; j_gene: TRBJ1-6; abundance: NA
CDR3nt: TGTGCCACCAGCAGAGACAGGTCCGGAGAAAAACTGTTTTTT; CDR3aa: CATSRDRSGEKLFF; v_gene: TRBV15; d_gene: NA; j_gene: TRBJ1-4; abundance: few
CDR3nt: TGTGCCAGCAGCTTGAGTACTGTAGCGGGAAGTGAGCAGTTCTTC; CDR3aa: CASSLSTVAGSEQFF; v_gene: TRBV7-9; d_gene: TRBD2; j_gene: TRBJ2-1; abundance: NA
CDR3nt: TGTGCCAGCAGTTTCACGGGAATTAAAGATACGCAGTATTTT; CDR3aa: CASSFTGIKDTQYF; v_gene: TRBV28; d_gene: NA; j_gene: TRBJ2-3; abundance: few
CDR3nt: TGCAGCGTTGGGGGACTAGCGGGAGCAGGAACCTACGAGCAGTACTTC; CDR3aa: CSVGGLAGAGTYEQYF; v_gene: TRBV29-1; d_gene: TRBD2; j_gene: TRBJ2-7; abundance: few
CDR3nt: TGTGCCAGCAGCCACGGGTCCGGGACTAGCGGCACAGATACGCAGTATTTT; CDR3aa: CASSHGSGTSGTDTQYF; v_gene: TRBV6-1; d_gene: TRBD2; j_gene: TRBJ2-3; abundance: NA
CDR3nt: TGTGCCAGCAGACCTACAGGGGGCCAAGAGACCCAGTACTTC; CDR3aa: CASRPTGGQETQYF; v_gene: TRBV7-6; d_gene: TRBD1; j_gene: TRBJ2-5; abundance: few
CDR3nt: TGTGCCAGTACACTAGCGGGGGGGCCCGAGACCCAGTACTTC; CDR3aa: CASTLAGGPETQYF; v_gene: TRBV12-3/TRBV12-4; d_gene: TRBD2; j_gene: TRBJ2-5; abundance: many
CDR3nt: TGTGCCATCAGTGAGTCAGGGCCCCCGAACACTGAAGCTTTCTTT; CDR3aa: CAISESGPPNTEAFF; v_gene: TRBV10-3; d_gene: NA; j_gene: TRBJ1-1; abundance: NA
CDR3nt: TGTGCCAGCAGTGAGAAAAATACAGATACGCAGTATTTT; CDR3aa: CASSEKNTDTQYF; v_gene: TRBV25-1; d_gene: NA; j_gene: TRBJ2-3; abundance: few
CDR3nt: TGTGCCAGCAGCCCTGGAATCTACGAGCAGTACTTC; CDR3aa: CASSPGIYEQYF; v_gene: TRBV12-3/TRBV12-4; d_gene: NA; j_gene: TRBJ2-7; abundance: few
CDR3nt: TGCGCCAGCAGTGCGGGGGGGCTCGACGGGGAGCTGTTTTTT; CDR3aa: CASSAGGLDGELFF; v_gene: TRBV10-1; d_gene: TRBD2; j_gene: TRBJ2-2; abundance: NA
CDR3nt: TGCGCCAGCAGCCAAGACAACCCCAGCGGGAGGATTATTTCCAACGAGCAGTACTTC; CDR3aa: CASSQDNPSGRIISNEQYF; v_gene: TRBV4-3; d_gene: TRBD2; j_gene: TRBJ2-7; abundance: NA
CDR3nt: TGTGCCAGCAGTGCCGTCTATTTGGGACAGAAAAACATTCAGTACTTC; CDR3aa: CASSAVYLGQKNIQYF; v_gene: TRBV25-1; d_gene: TRBD1; j_gene: TRBJ2-4; abundance: few
CDR3nt: TGTGCCAGCAGCCCTCCCGTTAGCGGGGGAAATGAGCAGTTCTTC; CDR3aa: CASSPPVSGGNEQFF; v_gene: TRBV7-9; d_gene: TRBD2; j_gene: TRBJ2-1; abundance: few
CDR3nt: TGTGCCAGCAGCGTAGGTTGGGGTAGCTCCGGAAACACCATATATTTT; CDR3aa: CASSVGWGSSGNTIYF; v_gene: TRBV9; d_gene: NA; j_gene: TRBJ1-3; abundance: NA
CDR3nt: TGTGCCAGCCGAGCCCGACAGGGTATTTCGAACTCTGGGGCCAACGTCCTGACTTTC; CDR3aa: CASRARQGISNSGANVLTF; v_gene: TRBV6-1; d_gene: TRBD1; j_gene: TRBJ2-6; abundance: few
CDR3nt: TGCAGTGCTAGAGCGGACAGGGGGCGCAACTATGGCTACACCTTC; CDR3aa: CSARADRGRNYGYTF; v_gene: TRBV20-1; d_gene: TRBD1; j_gene: TRBJ1-2; abundance: few
CDR3nt: TGCAGTGCTAGCGTAATAACGGGACCTTCCTACGAGCAGTACTTC; CDR3aa: CSASVITGPSYEQYF; v_gene: TRBV20-1; d_gene: NA; j_gene: TRBJ2-7; abundance: NA
CDR3nt: TGTGCCAGCAGCCAAGATCCCCGACAGGGGAATACCCAAGAGACCCAGTACTTC; CDR3aa: CASSQDPRQGNTQETQYF; v_gene: TRBV3-1; d_gene: TRBD1; j_gene: TRBJ2-5; abundance: NA
CDR3nt: TGTGCCAGCAGCTTAGGAATTGGAGCGGGAGATCCCTACAATGAGCAGTTCTTC; CDR3aa: CASSLGIGAGDPYNEQFF; v_gene: TRBV7-8; d_gene: TRBD2; j_gene: TRBJ2-1; abundance: few
CDR3nt: TGTGCCAGTAGTATAGCGTGGGCAGAAAACATTCAGTACTTC; CDR3aa: CASSIAWAENIQYF; v_gene: TRBV19; d_gene: NA; j_gene: TRBJ2-4; abundance: few
CDR3nt: TGTGCCAGCAGCCCCTACGTGGGGGGAAACACCGGGGAGCTGTTTTTT; CDR3aa: CASSPYVGGNTGELFF; v_gene: TRBV7-9; d_gene: NA; j_gene: TRBJ2-2; abundance: NA
CDR3nt: TGTGCCAGCAGCCCGCGACTAGCGGCGAACACCGGGGAGCTGTTTTTT; CDR3aa: CASSPRLAANTGELFF; v_gene: TRBV11-2; d_gene: TRBD2; j_gene: TRBJ2-2; abundance: NA
CDR3nt: TGCGCCAGCAGCCAAACGAGGACAGGACACGAGCAGTACTTC; CDR3aa: CASSQTRTGHEQYF; v_gene: TRBV4-1; d_gene: TRBD1; j_gene: TRBJ2-7; abundance: NA
CDR3nt: TGCGCCAGCAGCCATTCCTCCGGAGGGACCTATGGCTACACCTTC; CDR3aa: CASSHSSGGTYGYTF; v_gene: TRBV4-3; d_gene: NA; j_gene: TRBJ1-2; abundance: NA
CDR3nt: TGTGCCAGCAGCGGGACAGGGGGCTATGAAGCTTTCTTT; CDR3aa: CASSGTGGYEAFF; v_gene: TRBV27; d_gene: TRBD1; j_gene: TRBJ1-1; abundance: few
CDR3nt: TGTGCCAGCAGCTTCCGACAGGGGCGAGATACGCAGTATTTT; CDR3aa: CASSFRQGRDTQYF; v_gene: TRBV7-2; d_gene: TRBD1; j_gene: TRBJ2-3; abundance: few
CDR3nt: TGTGCCAGCAGCTTCGGATACGCTGTTGGAGCTTTCTTT; CDR3aa: CASSFGYAVGAFF; v_gene: TRBV7-8; d_gene: NA; j_gene: TRBJ1-1; abundance: NA
CDR3nt: TGCAGCGTTGTAGGGGGCAGAAGCTACCAAGAGACCCAGTACTTC; CDR3aa: CSVVGGRSYQETQYF; v_gene: TRBV29-1; d_gene: TRBD1; j_gene: TRBJ2-5; abundance: NA
CDR3nt: TGTGCCAGCAGTTTGCGGGTAGGAGGGAGCGATGAGCAGTTCTTC; CDR3aa: CASSLRVGGSDEQFF; v_gene: TRBV12-3/TRBV12-4; d_gene: NA; j_gene: TRBJ2-1; abundance: NA
CDR3nt: TGCAGCGTCGGGACAGTCTATGGCTACACCTTC; CDR3aa: CSVGTVYGYTF; v_gene: TRBV29-1; d_gene: TRBD1; j_gene: TRBJ1-2; abundance: many
CDR3nt: TGCGCCAGCAGCTGGACCTCATCAGCCGTTTCCGTTCGAAACATTCAGTACTTC; CDR3aa: CASSWTSSAVSVRNIQYF; v_gene: TRBV5-1; d_gene: NA; j_gene: TRBJ2-4; abundance: NA
CDR3nt: TGTGCCAGCAGCGCCGTAAAACCGGGACAGGGACCCTACGAGCAGTACTTC; CDR3aa: CASSAVKPGQGPYEQYF; v_gene: TRBV9; d_gene: TRBD1; j_gene: TRBJ2-7; abundance: NA
CDR3nt: TGTGCCAGCAGCTTATTGGACAGGGGGGACGAGCAGTACTTC; CDR3aa: CASSLLDRGDEQYF; v_gene: TRBV7-2; d_gene: TRBD1; j_gene: TRBJ2-7; abundance: many
CDR3nt: TGTGCCAGCAGTTACTCGAGTGGGACAGAGAACACTGAAGCTTTCTTT; CDR3aa: CASSYSSGTENTEAFF; v_gene: TRBV6-5; d_gene: TRBD1; j_gene: TRBJ1-1; abundance: NA
CDR3nt: TGTGCCACCAGCGGGCTAACAAGCTCTGGGGCCAACGTCCTGACTTTC; CDR3aa: CATSGLTSSGANVLTF; v_gene: TRBV24-1; d_gene: NA; j_gene: TRBJ2-6; abundance: NA
CDR3nt: TGTGCCAGCAGCTTTCGGCTAGCGGGAGGCCCGAGCTCCTACGAGCAGTACTTC; CDR3aa: CASSFRLAGGPSSYEQYF; v_gene: TRBV11-1; d_gene: TRBD2; j_gene: TRBJ2-7; abundance: NA
CDR3nt: TGTGCCAGCAGCCTGTTAACTAGCGTAGACTACGAGCAGTACTTC; CDR3aa: CASSLLTSVDYEQYF; v_gene: TRBV7-2; d_gene: TRBD2; j_gene: TRBJ2-7; abundance: NA
CDR3nt: TGTGCCAGCAGCTTCCCACAGGGCGGGTACACTGGAGCTTTCTTT; CDR3aa: CASSFPQGGYTGAFF; v_gene: TRBV7-9; d_gene: NA; j_gene: TRBJ1-1; abundance: few
CDR3nt: TGCAGCGTTGAGTCCCTAGCCAAAAACATTCAGTACTTC; CDR3aa: CSVESLAKNIQYF; v_gene: TRBV29-1; d_gene: NA; j_gene: TRBJ2-4; abundance: NA
CDR3nt: TGTGCCAGCAGTTACAGCGGGGTTGAGCAGTTCTTC; CDR3aa: CASSYSGVEQFF; v_gene: TRBV6-2/TRBV6-3; d_gene: TRBD2; j_gene: TRBJ2-1; abundance: NA
CDR3nt: TGCAGTGCTAGAGATCAGGACAGCTATTCCTACGAGCAGTACTTC; CDR3aa: CSARDQDSYSYEQYF; v_gene: TRBV20-1; d_gene: NA; j_gene: TRBJ2-7; abundance: many
CDR3nt: TGTGCCAGCAGTGAACGGGATACGCAGTATTTT; CDR3aa: CASSERDTQYF; v_gene: TRBV6-2/TRBV6-3; d_gene: NA; j_gene: TRBJ2-3; abundance: NA
CDR3nt: TGTGCCAGCAGTCGCGAGGTGACCCAGTACTTC; CDR3aa: CASSREVTQYF; v_gene: TRBV6-6; d_gene: NA; j_gene: TRBJ2-5; abundance: NA